Ten or more counts support the clone carrying this T cell receptor beta chain. The antigen remains undetermined. The sample originates from a study of T cells in Graves' hyperthyroidism and ophthalmopathy. Across the study: Staff took peripheral blood when the initial diagnosis was made, before any treatment began. Study-level results: The authors' 13 V-J model separated ophthalmopathy from stable hyperthyroidism. In blood, most of the thyroid clonotypes expanded above 0.001 were also present.

Template material for amplifying TCR beta CDR3 regions consisted of RNA transcripts. HTBI primers were the set used in a first-round RT-PCR of the TCR CDR3. TCRdb fed the multiplex PCR reads into MiXCR, producing one record per CDR3 protein. The table records 500,000 or so distinct CDR3 sequences, 15% to 20% of them present only once. Trimming removed 6 bases from V and 4 bases from J, with 15 bases in between. Germline loops: CDR1 DFQATT, CDR2 SNEGSKA (reference sequence). The CDR3 sequence is 13 residues long. The PBMCs had their origin in approximately 10 ml of fresh peripheral blood. This chain links TRBV20-1 with TRBJ1-2; TRBD1 might be the D (5 bases). The sequenced sample consisted of blood. The TCR originated in a woman in her late teens or twenties with Graves' ophthalmopathy. The DNA for the CDR3 is TGCAGTGCCGAGGGCAGGGCCCCCTATGGCTACACCTTC. Translation gives CSAEGRAPYGYTF.